This T cell receptor (beta chain) was obtained from a study of cytomegalovirus exposure and HLA in healthy donors. The PCR employed 60 Vbeta primers together with 13 Jbeta primers. Only in-frame clones appear in the TCRdb table, and some are missing; sequencing was by immunoSEQ multiplex PCR. The repertoire has roughly 180,000 clones, about four fifths of them found once; the top ten carry around 1.6%. Broader study findings: The authors later found most CMV-associated TCR beta chains appeared HLA-restricted. TCR beta V- and J-gene trimming, according to a later analysis, was linked to a missense DCLRE1C variant. Among TCR beta chains of equal frequency, HLA-associated ones were more clonally expanded in a later analysis.

Germline CDR1 is MNHNS and CDR2 is SASEGT. V was clipped by 6 bases and J by 0 bases, with 10 bases between them. This CDR3 region has 14 residues. A note on this clone: Its antigen is not known.

Donors counted as nominally healthy when sampled, yet unrecorded immune exposures were likely. This chain uses TRBV6-1 with TRBJ2-3; no definite D call. The sequence derives from a girl under 18 in good health and CMV-seropositive. Sequences were obtained from PBMCs. As DNA, the CDR3 is TGTGCCAGCAGCGGGTTGACTAGCACAGATACGCAGTATTTT. It encodes CASSGLTSTDTQYF.